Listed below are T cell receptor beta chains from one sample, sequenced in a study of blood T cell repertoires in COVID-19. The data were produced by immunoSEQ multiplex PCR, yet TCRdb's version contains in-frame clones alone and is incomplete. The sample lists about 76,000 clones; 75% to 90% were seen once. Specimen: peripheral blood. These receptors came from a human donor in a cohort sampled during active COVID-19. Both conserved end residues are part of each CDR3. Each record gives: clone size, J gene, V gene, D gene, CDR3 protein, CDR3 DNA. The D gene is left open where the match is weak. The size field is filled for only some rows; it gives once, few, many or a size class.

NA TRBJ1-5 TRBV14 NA CASSQGSQPQHF TGTGCCAGCAGCCAGGGGAGTCAGCCCCAGCATTTT
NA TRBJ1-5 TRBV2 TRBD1 CASRNHRGRDQPQHF TGTGCCAGCAGAAATCACAGGGGGCGGGATCAGCCCCAGCATTTT
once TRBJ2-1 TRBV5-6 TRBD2 CASSLGQRGAPFF TGTGCCAGCAGCTTGGGTCAGCGGGGGGCCCCGTTCTTC
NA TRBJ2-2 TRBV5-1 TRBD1 CASTTGGTNTGELFF TGCGCCAGCACGACAGGGGGTACGAACACCGGGGAGCTGTTTTTT
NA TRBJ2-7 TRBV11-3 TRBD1 CASSSGQGREQYF TGTGCCAGCAGCAGCGGACAGGGGAGGGAGCAGTACTTC
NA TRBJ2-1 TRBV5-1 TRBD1 CASSSYGTGSRNEQFF TGCGCCAGCAGCTCCTACGGGACAGGGAGTAGGAATGAGCAGTTCTTC
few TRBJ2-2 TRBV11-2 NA CASSLDLQGNGELFF TGTGCCAGCAGCTTAGATTTGCAGGGCAACGGGGAGCTGTTTTTT
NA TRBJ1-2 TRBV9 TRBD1 CASSAILQGASGYTF TGTGCCAGCAGCGCAATACTACAGGGGGCGAGTGGCTACACCTTC
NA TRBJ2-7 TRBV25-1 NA CASTRGEEYEQYF TGTGCCAGCACCAGGGGGGAGGAATACGAGCAGTACTTC
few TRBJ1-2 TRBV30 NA CAWSVSGGVDYGYTF TGTGCCTGGAGTGTTTCCGGAGGAGTGGACTATGGCTACACCTTC
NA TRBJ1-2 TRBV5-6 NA CASSFPGANYGYTF TGTGCCAGCAGCTTCCCAGGGGCTAACTATGGCTACACCTTC
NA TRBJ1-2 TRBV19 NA CAIQGGYGYTF TGTGCCATCCAAGGGGGCTATGGCTACACCTTC
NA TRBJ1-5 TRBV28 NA CASSLSPPQPQHF TGTGCCAGCAGTTTATCCCCTCCCCAGCCCCAGCATTTT
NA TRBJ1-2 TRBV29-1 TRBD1 CSVEGGQAYGYTF TGCAGCGTTGAAGGGGGACAGGCGTATGGCTACACCTTC
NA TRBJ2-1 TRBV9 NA CASSGSGTYYNEQFF TGTGCCAGCAGCGGCTCCGGGACTTACTACAATGAGCAGTTCTTC
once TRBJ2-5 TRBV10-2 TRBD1 CASTRTGQETQYF TGCGCCAGCACCAGGACAGGCCAAGAGACCCAGTACTTC
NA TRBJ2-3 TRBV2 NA CASRFLRGTDTQYF TGTGCCAGTCGCTTCTTGCGGGGCACAGATACGCAGTATTTT
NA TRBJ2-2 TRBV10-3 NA CAIRGQDTGELFF TGTGCCATCAGGGGGCAGGACACCGGGGAGCTGTTTTTT
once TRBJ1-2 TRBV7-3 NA CASGLRPRGRDNYGYTF TGTGCCAGCGGGCTCAGGCCCCGGGGGAGGGATAACTATGGCTACACCTTC
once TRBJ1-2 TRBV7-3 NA CGAGKRVGYTF TGTGGAGCGGGTAAGAGAGTTGGCTACACCTTC
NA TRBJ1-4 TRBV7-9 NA CASSFGATNEKLFF TGTGCCAGCAGCTTTGGAGCAACTAATGAAAAACTGTTTTTT
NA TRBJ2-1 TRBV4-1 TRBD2 CASSRGGYSSYNEQFF TGCGCCAGCAGCCGCGGGGGTTACAGCTCCTACAATGAGCAGTTCTTC
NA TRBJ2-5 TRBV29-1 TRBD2 CSVLRAGEETQYF TGCAGCGTTCTCCGCGCGGGGGAAGAGACCCAGTACTTC
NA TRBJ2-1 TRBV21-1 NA CASSKARNSGGHRDEQFF TGTGCCAGCAGCAAAGCCCGCAATAGCGGGGGCCATAGGGATGAGCAGTTCTTC
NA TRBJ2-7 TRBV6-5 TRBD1 CASSLGQYYEQYF TGTGCCAGCAGTTTGGGACAGTACTACGAGCAGTACTTC
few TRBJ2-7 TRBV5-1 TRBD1 CASSPGTGFNEQYF TGCGCCAGCAGCCCCGGGACAGGGTTCAACGAGCAGTACTTC
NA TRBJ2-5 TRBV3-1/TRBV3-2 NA CASSQSRETQYF TGTGCCAGCAGCCAGTCGAGGGAGACCCAGTACTTC
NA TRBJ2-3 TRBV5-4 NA CASSVKGESRLDTQYF TGTGCCAGCAGCGTCAAAGGGGAAAGCAGGTTGGATACGCAGTATTTT
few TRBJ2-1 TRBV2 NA CASTSYNEQFF TGTGCCAGCACCTCTTACAATGAGCAGTTCTTC